The clone carrying this T cell receptor beta chain was seen a handful of times. Its antigen is unknown. These data belong to a study of identical twins. Study-level findings and limits: Abundant beta clonotypes from cord blood bore fewer insertions; memory repertoires lacked this pattern.

This CDR3 region has 17 residues. Germline CDR1 SNHLY, CDR2 FYNNEI. V was pared by 3 bases and J by 0 bases, with 14 bases between. TCRdb passed the 5' RACE reads through MiXCR, listing each CDR3 protein once. The table shows some 1,600,000 distinct CDR3 sequences, with about 32% occurring only once. The specimen sequenced was cord blood. The source of this sequence is a newborn girl in good health. The chain has TRBV2 and TRBJ1-4, with D uncertain. CDR3 nucleotides: TGTGCCAGCAGTGAGATTCTCTGGGCCCCAACTAATGAAAAACTGTTTTTT. It codes for CASSEILWAPTNEKLFF.